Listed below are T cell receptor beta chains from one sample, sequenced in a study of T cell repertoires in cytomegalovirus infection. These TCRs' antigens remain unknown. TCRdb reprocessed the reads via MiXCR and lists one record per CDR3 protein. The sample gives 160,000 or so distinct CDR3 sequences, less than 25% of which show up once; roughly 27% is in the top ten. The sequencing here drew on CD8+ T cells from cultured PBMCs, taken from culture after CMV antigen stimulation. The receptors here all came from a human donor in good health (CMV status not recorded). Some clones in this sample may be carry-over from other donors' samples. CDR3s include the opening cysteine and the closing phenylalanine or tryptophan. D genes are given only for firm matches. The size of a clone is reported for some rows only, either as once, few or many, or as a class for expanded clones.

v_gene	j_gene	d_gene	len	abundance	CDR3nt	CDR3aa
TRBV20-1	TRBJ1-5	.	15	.	TGCAGTGCTAGAGATACGACCCAGGATTATCAGCCCCAGCATTTT	CSARDTTQDYQPQHF
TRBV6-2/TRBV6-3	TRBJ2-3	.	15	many	TGTGCCAGCAGTTATCTGGGCGGGGGCGCAGATACGCAGTATTTT	CASSYLGGGADTQYF
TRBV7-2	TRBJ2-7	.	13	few	TGTGCCAGCAGCTTAGGGAGTGGGTACGAGCAGTACTTC	CASSLGSGYEQYF
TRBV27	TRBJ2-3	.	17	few	TGTGCCAGCAGTTTATTCCGGGGTCGTGCTAGCACAGATACGCAGTATTTT	CASSLFRGRASTDTQYF
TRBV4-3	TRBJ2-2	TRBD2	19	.	TGCGCCAGCAGCCAAGTTCCTAGCGGGGGAACGCCGAACACCGGGGAGCTGTTTTTT	CASSQVPSGGTPNTGELFF
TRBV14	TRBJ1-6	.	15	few	TGTGCCAGCAGCCAAGATCTGGGGTCAGGATCACCCCTCCACTTT	CASSQDLGSGSPLHF
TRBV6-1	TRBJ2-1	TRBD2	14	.	TGTGCCAGCAGACCGGGGACTAGCGGGAATGAGCAGTTCTTC	CASRPGTSGNEQFF
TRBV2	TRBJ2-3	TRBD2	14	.	TGTGCCAGCATCAAGGCGGGGGGGCAGTCTACGCAGTATTTT	CASIKAGGQSTQYF
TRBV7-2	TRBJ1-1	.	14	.	.	CASNSFGAGTEAFF
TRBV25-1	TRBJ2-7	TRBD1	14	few	TGTGCCAGCAGGAAGTCAATAGACAGGGGCGAGCAGTACTTC	CASRKSIDRGEQYF
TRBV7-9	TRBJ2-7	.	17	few	TGTGCCAGCAGCCCCACTTTGGAGCGCGAGATTTCCTACGAGCAGTACTTC	CASSPTLEREISYEQYF
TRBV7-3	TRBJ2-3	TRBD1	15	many	TGTGCCAGCAGCTTGACAGGGGGCGTCGAAGATACGCAGTATTTT	CASSLTGGVEDTQYF
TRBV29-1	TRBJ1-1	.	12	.	TGCAGCGTTGAATTGCGTATTCGGGCAGCTTTCTTT	CSVELRIRAAFF